One and the same sample provided the 27 T cell receptor beta chains below, sequenced in a study of prognosis after radiotherapy for stage I lung cancer. TCR beta CDR3 amplification from genomic DNA was performed by two-round multiplex PCR. Amplification in first-round PCR relied on primers specific to each TRBV and TRBJ gene. TCRdb fed the multiplex PCR reads into MiXCR, producing one record per CDR3 protein. Here the sample spans some 15,000 distinct CDR3 sequences, about a quarter being singletons. Sample: PBMCs, taken before or after stereotactic body radiation therapy (not recorded which). These receptors all come from a donor aged 50 or older with non-small cell lung cancer.

Comment on this clonotype: The CDR3 ends on some other residue instead of the conserved phenylalanine or tryptophan, so this is likely a read error. CDR3 in amino acids: CSARDQRDTQYL. The CDR3 DNA reads TGCAGTGCTAGGGACCAACGAGATACGCAGTATCTT. This chain connects TRBV20-1 to TRBJ2-3, with D unresolved. Per the germline V gene, CDR1 is DFQATT and CDR2 is SNEGSKA (reference sequence). The CDR3 runs 12 residues. The germline V and J ends were trimmed by 3 bases and 5 bases, with 9 bases remaining between them.

This clonotype was recorded at least ten times. Compared with germline, one end of the junction differs, possibly owing to a read error. The chain carries TRBV12-3 or TRBV12-4 and TRBJ2-1; TRBD2 matches at 16 bases. This CDR3 comprises 16 residues. The CDR3 sequence: CASSRGGTSGRARTVF. Written as DNA, the CDR3 is TGTGCCAGCAGTCGAGGGGGGACTAGCGGGAGGGCCCGTACGGTCTTC.

Sample share makes this clonotype medium-sized. The CDR3 DNA follows: TGTGCCAGCAGTGAAGCCGGGGGATCTCAGGGATCACCCCTCCACTTT. It yields the protein CASSEAGGSQGSPLHF. The chain uses TRBV2 and TRBJ1-6; D is possibly TRBD1 (5 bases). CDR3 length: 16 amino acids. Germline CDR1 reads SNHLY; CDR2 reads FYNNEI. Trimming pared 0 bases from V and 10 bases from J, leaving 16 bases between.

Points on this clonotype: This sequence may be a read error, since a much larger clone differs from it by one base. The J gene is TRBJ2-2, the V gene TRBV6-2 or TRBV6-3, with D maybe TRBD1 (5 bases). With 5 bases removed from V and 5 bases from J, the gap between germline ends came to 12 bases. The CDR3 spans 14 residues. Germline V gene data show CDR1 as MNHEY and CDR2 as SVGEGT. As DNA, the CDR3 is TGTGCCAGCAGTGGGGTGGGGCTTACCGGGGAGCTGTTTTTT. Translated: CASSGVGLTGELFF.

This clonotype is medium-sized by share. V usage is TRBV12-3 or TRBV12-4 and J usage is TRBJ2-7; D is possibly TRBD1 or TRBD2 (5 bases each). The length of the CDR3 is 15 residues. V lost 6 bases and J lost 0, with 15 bases in between. CDR3 residues: CASRRRGLTSYEQYF. The CDR3 DNA is TGTGCCAGCAGACGCCGGGGCCTTACCTCCTACGAGCAGTACTTC.

In this sample, this clonotype turned up once. The rearrangement links TRBV6-1 to TRBJ2-7, with a possible D match to TRBD2 (6 bases). From germline, CDR1 is MNHNS and CDR2 SASEGT. This CDR3 has 14 amino acids. The V and J ends lost 9 bases and 1 base respectively, with 16 bases between them. CDR3 in amino acids: CARARAGPSYEQYF. CDR3 nucleotide sequence: TGTGCCAGGGCCAGGGCGGGACCGTCCTACGAGCAGTACTTC.

The gene calls are TRBV28 and TRBJ2-1, with TRBD2 matching 7 bases. CDR3 size: 15 residues. V was clipped by 5 bases and J by 4 bases; unmatched bases: 8. The germline CDR1 and CDR2 sequences are MDHEN and SYDVKM. For the CDR3, the DNA is TGTGCCAGCAGTCTCGGGGGGTCTAGATACAATGAGCAGTTCTTC. Translated: CASSLGGSRYNEQFF.

Ten or more counts support this clonotype. The chain is built from TRBV20-1 and TRBJ1-5; TRBD1 aligns across 9 bases. Germline loops: CDR1 DFQATT, CDR2 SNEGSKA (reference sequence). The CDR3 spans 15 residues. J was trimmed by 0 bases and V by 6 bases; bases with no gene match: 6. The CDR3 reads CSAQQGAYSNQPQHF. The CDR3 DNA reads as TGCAGTGCGCAACAGGGGGCTTATAGCAATCAGCCCCAGCATTTT.

Worth noting for this clonotype: One junction end disagrees with the germline gene, perhaps due to a read error. The chain carries TRBV7-8 and TRBJ2-2, with 9 bases fitting TRBD2. The germline V gene encodes CDR1 SGHVS and CDR2 FQNEAQ. This CDR3 has 17 residues. CDR3 in DNA: TGTGCCAGCAGCCTCGGGGGGATAGCGGGAGATGACGGGGAGCCGTTTTTT. Translation gives CASSLGGIAGDDGEPFF. The whole variable domain, remainder taken from reference TRBV7-8 and TRBJ2-2, is GAGVSQSPRYKVAKRGQDVALRCDPISGHVSLFWYQQALGQGPEFLTYFQNEAQLDKSGLPSDRFFAERPEGSVSTLKIQRTQQEDSAVYLCASSLGGIAGDDGEPFFGEGSRLTVL.

The rearrangement joins TRBV2 to TRBJ1-2; D gene ambiguous. Trimming left V 6 bases short and J 0 bases short, with 17 bases between. Per the germline V gene, CDR1 is SNHLY and CDR2 is FYNNEI. The CDR3 contains 16 residues. CDR3 nucleotides: TGTGCCAGCAGCCCCAGAAGGGATGGGGCTAACTATGGCTACACCTTC. This sequence encodes CASSPRRDGANYGYTF.

Details on this clonotype: A read error may account for a junction end that differs from germline. The CDR3 loop is CASSVHPGVNDQFF. CDR3 nucleotides: TGTGCCAGCAGTGTACACCCCGGGGTCAATGATCAGTTCTTC. The gene calls are TRBV6-2 or TRBV6-3 and TRBJ2-1, with D maybe TRBD2 (5 bases). The germline CDR1 and CDR2 sequences are MNHEY and SVGEGT. This CDR3 has 14 amino acids.

In its sample, this clonotype ranks as medium-sized. The chain recombines TRBV6-1 with TRBJ2-3; 11 bases line up with TRBD2. CDR1 MNHNS and CDR2 SASEGT come from the germline V gene. The length of the CDR3 is 17 residues. V gave up 6 bases and J gave up 2 bases; unmatched junction bases: 10. The CDR3 loop is CASSRSLAGGFTDTQYF. CDR3 DNA sequence: TGTGCCAGCAGCCGCTCTCTAGCGGGAGGTTTCACAGATACGCAGTATTTT.

As DNA, the CDR3 is TGTGCCAGCATTACCCCAGGGGGGGGGCCTGAGAACCAGCCCCAGCATTTT. It translates to CASITPGGGPENQPQHF. The J gene is TRBJ1-5, the V gene TRBV6-2 or TRBV6-3; 7 bases line up with TRBD1. Germline V gives CDR1 MNHEY, CDR2 SVGEGT. The CDR3 extends over 17 amino acids. V was pared by 7 bases and J by 7 bases, with 19 bases of the junction left unmatched.

This clonotype is classed as medium-sized. The V gene is TRBV2, the J gene TRBJ2-3; D gene ambiguous. Germline lookup yields CDR1 SNHLY and CDR2 FYNNEI. V lost 2 bases to trimming and J lost 3 bases, with 9 bases between them. The CDR3 length is 14 residues. CDR3 coding DNA: TGTGCCAGCAGTGAATTTAGGCGAACAGATACGCAGTATTTT. Translated, it gives CASSEFRRTDTQYF.

The chain employs TRBV7-3 and TRBJ2-7; TRBD1 matches at 8 bases. Germline V gives CDR1 SGHTA, CDR2 FQGTGA. The CDR3 contains 14 residues. With V trimmed by 4 bases and J by 10 bases, 12 bases remained unmatched. The CDR3 region is CASSSGQGRFDQYF. CDR3 nucleotide sequence: TGTGCCAGCAGCTCCGGACAGGGTCGGTTCGACCAGTACTTC.

By share of the sample, this clonotype is medium-sized (0.01 to 0.1%). V gene TRBV7-6 combines with J gene TRBJ2-3; maybe TRBD1 (5 bases). V was shortened by 5 bases and J by 6 bases, with 12 bases between the two germline ends. The length of the CDR3 is 13 residues. Germline CDR1 is SGHVS and CDR2 is FNYEAQ. CDR3 DNA sequence: TGTGCCAGCAGCCCCCGGACAACTGATACGCAGTATTTT. This sequence encodes CASSPRTTDTQYF.

Remarks on this clonotype: At one end the junction does not follow the germline gene, possibly because of a read error. The gene calls are TRBV15 and TRBJ1-2; no reliable D call. The CDR3 is 15 residues long. From germline, CDR1 is LNHNV and CDR2 YYDKDF (reference sequence). CDR3 bases: TGTGTCACCAGCAGAGATCGAGAGATGCTCTATGGCTACACCTTC. Translating it yields CVTSRDREMLYGYTF.

With regard to this clonotype: A far larger clone is a single base away, which makes a read error likely. V is TRBV6-2 or TRBV6-3 and J is TRBJ2-7; TRBD1 aligns across 7 bases. Germline V gene lookup returns CDR1 MNHEY and CDR2 SVGEGT. The junction had 3 bases not matched to a gene; V was cut back by 8 bases and J by 2 bases. The CDR3 covers 12 residues. DNA of the CDR3: TGTGCCAGCGGAACAGGGGCCTACGAGCAGTACTTC. Translated: CASGTGAYEQYF.

In its sample, this clonotype was seen many times. The chain employs TRBV11-2 and TRBJ1-1, with D hard to call. The germline V gene encodes CDR1 SGHAT and CDR2 FQNNGV. V lost 5 bases and J 3 bases, leaving 10 bases between the germline ends. CDR3 size: 13 residues. CDR3 coding DNA: TGTGCCAGCAGCCCCTCCCGGCACACTGAAGCTTTCTTT. This encodes CASSPSRHTEAFF.

This clonotype was detected many times. The chain has TRBV4-2 and TRBJ2-2; D is undetermined. Trimming took off 4 bases at V and 7 bases at J, with 7 bases between the two ends. The V gene's germline CDR1 is LGHNA and CDR2 YNFKEQ. The CDR3 length is 12 residues. CDR3 in DNA: TGTGCCAGCAGCCCCACCTACGGGGAGCTGTTTTTT. As protein: CASSPTYGELFF.

Notes on this clonotype: One junction end disagrees with the germline gene, perhaps due to a read error. V usage is TRBV7-7 and J usage is TRBJ2-3; D is unclear. Germline-derived CDR1 and CDR2 are SSHAT and FNYEAQ (reference sequence). The CDR3 contains 13 residues. CDR3: CASSLSELDTQYF. DNA for the CDR3: TGTGCTAGCAGCTTAAGTGAGTTGGATACTCAGTATTTT.

This rearrangement joins TRBV4-1 to TRBJ2-1; tentative D call: TRBD2 (5 bases). This CDR3 is 18 amino acids long. The V gene's germline CDR1 is MGHRA and CDR2 YSYEKL. Trimming took off 0 bases at V and 0 bases at J, with 15 bases between the two ends. CDR3 sequence reads: CASSQDRGGSYSYNEQFF. The DNA of the CDR3 is TGCGCCAGCAGCCAAGATCGGGGTGGTTCATACTCCTACAATGAGCAGTTCTTC.

Remarks on this clonotype: A far bigger clonotype differs at one base, so this is likely a read error. This sequence joins TRBV6-2 or TRBV6-3 and TRBJ2-5; no clear D. TRBJ2-1 explains the end of the DNA better; the J call may be wrong. Germline lookup yields CDR1 MNHEY and CDR2 SVGEGT. This CDR3 is built from 13 residues. CDR3 region: CASSYLMDNEQFF. In DNA form, the CDR3 reads TGTGCCAGCAGTTACTTGATGGACAATGAGCAGTTCTTC.

Regarding this clonotype: A read error may be the cause here, since a much bigger clone is one base away. The chain couples TRBV29-1 to TRBJ1-2, with 9 bases identical to TRBD1. V gave up 8 bases and J gave up 2 bases; unmatched junction bases: 3. Looked up from germline, CDR1 is SQVTM and CDR2 is ANQGSEA. The CDR3 consists of 12 residues. The CDR3 coding sequence is TGCAGCTCAGACAGGGGGAACTATGGCTACACCTTC. Its protein product is CSSDRGNYGYTF.

This clonotype has at least ten counts. The chain carries TRBV9 and TRBJ2-7, with 9 bases fitting TRBD2. The germline CDR1 and CDR2 sequences are SGDLS and YYNGEE. V shed 0 bases, J shed 4 bases, and the junction held 5 bases outside the gene matches. This CDR3 contains 15 residues. This chain's CDR3 is CASSVGSGSSYEQYF. CDR3 nucleotides: TGTGCCAGCAGCGTAGGTAGCGGGAGTTCTTACGAGCAGTACTTC.

As concerns this clonotype: This likely reflects a read error, since a far larger clone is one base away. V gene TRBV7-2 combines with J gene TRBJ2-3; weak D call: TRBD1 (6 bases). Germline CDR1 is SGHTA and CDR2 is FQGNSA. The length of the CDR3 is 14 residues. CDR3 DNA sequence: TGTGCCAACAGCCTCGGGGACATAACAGATACGCAGTATTTT. Its protein is CANSLGDITDTQYF.

This clonotype has at least ten counts. The chain is built from TRBV30 and TRBJ2-7, with D maybe TRBD2 (6 bases). V shed 0 bases and J shed 7 bases, with 19 bases lying between them. The germline V gene encodes CDR1 GTSNPN and CDR2 SVGIG (reference sequence). This CDR3 has 15 amino acids. The DNA of the CDR3 is TGTGCCTGGAGTGTTTTGGGAGGAATAGCGAGAGAGCAGTACTTC. Translated, it gives CAWSVLGGIAREQYF. Full variable domain (rest looked up from reference TRBV30 and TRBJ2-7): SQTIHQWPATLVQPVGSPLSLECTVEGTSNPNLYWYRQAAGRGLQLLFYSVGIGQISSEVPQNLSASRPQDRQFILSSKKLLLSDSGFYLCAWSVLGGIAREQYFGPGTRLTVT.